A single sample gave rise to the 23 T cell receptor beta chains below, sequenced in a study of regulatory T cells in long-lasting Graves disease (dated by TCRdb to the early 2020s). The library relied on multiplex PCR. Sequencing was carried out with an Illumina HiSeq 4000. CDR3 regions were amplified by Arm-PCR with iRepertoire HTBI primers to construct TCR beta libraries. Through fastp at Q25 and MiXCR, TCRdb rebuilt clones from the public reads, retaining in-frame beta chains. Every distinct CDR3 protein forms one entry, paired with its most common genes and DNA. The sample table lists about 660,000 distinct CDR3 sequences, around 30% of them with a count of one. The ten largest clones represent around 40% of the sample. The time point label of this sample denotes: persistent/refractory GD, antithyroid drugs over 5 years with positive TRAb. For both TCR sequencing and RNA sequencing, RNA was extracted from PBMCs in TRIzol.

Sequencing was performed on peripheral blood mononuclear cells (PBMCs), taken when the disease was refractory, from a patient treated with antithyroid drugs. The receptors derive from a female donor with Graves disease.

The chain recombines TRBV10-1 with TRBJ2-2; 7 bases match TRBD1. The germline gives CDR1 WNHNN, CDR2 SYGVQD (reference sequence). This CDR3 region has 13 residues. The junction had 2 bases not matched to a gene; V was cut back by 6 bases and J by 4 bases. This chain's CDR3 is CASRQGTTGELFF. In DNA form, the CDR3 reads TGCGCCAGCAGACAGGGGACCACCGGGGAGCTGTTTTTT.

CDR3 nucleotide sequence: TGCGCCAGCACAGCGGGACTAGCGATTAGCACAGATACGCAGTATTTT. It specifies CASTAGLAISTDTQYF. V usage is TRBV5-1 and J usage is TRBJ2-3; TRBD2 matches at 10 bases. The V gene end was trimmed by 6 bases and the J gene end by 0 bases; junction bases not matched to a gene: 7. The CDR3 loop spans 16 amino acids. Germline V gives CDR1 SGHRS, CDR2 YFSETQ.

The chain couples TRBV4-1 to TRBJ2-2; D call uncertain. Germline assignment: CDR1 MGHRA and CDR2 YSYEKL. This CDR3 is built from 15 residues. V lost 0 bases and J 5 bases, leaving 10 bases between the germline ends. CDR3 residues: CASSQEGRGTGELFF. The CDR3, as DNA: TGCGCCAGCAGCCAAGAAGGGCGTGGGACCGGGGAGCTGTTTTTT.

The rearrangement joins TRBV28 to TRBJ1-4; weak D call: TRBD1 (5 bases). CDR1 and CDR2 (germline): MDHEN, SYDVKM. V lost 4 bases to trimming and J lost 3 bases, with 12 bases between them. This CDR3 has 15 residues. The CDR3 DNA reads TGTGCCAGCAGTTCCCCGGGGGGACCTAATGAAAAACTGTTTTTT. Residues: CASSSPGGPNEKLFF.

This clonotype was counted a few times. The CDR3 sequence: CASSEGSSPLHF. Written as DNA, the CDR3 is TGTGCCAGCAGTGAGGGATCGTCACCCCTCCACTTT. The chain employs TRBV25-1 and TRBJ1-6; D is unclear. Between the trimmed V and J ends, which lost 3 bases and 10 bases, there was a span of 7 bases. This CDR3 is built from 12 residues. Per the germline V gene, CDR1 is MGHDK and CDR2 is SYGVNS.

The J gene is TRBJ2-7, the V gene TRBV19; 8 bases are a match to TRBD2. The CDR3 sequence is 16 residues long. The germline gives CDR1 LNHDA, CDR2 SQIVND (reference sequence). The junction had 8 bases not matched to a gene; V was cut back by 2 bases and J by 2 bases. The CDR3 nucleotides read TGTGCCAGTAGTATAAGGGGGAGCGGGAGCCCCTACGAGCAGTACTTC. It is translated as CASSIRGSGSPYEQYF.

This sequence joins TRBV6-2 or TRBV6-3 and TRBJ1-1; D remains unclear. There are 15 residues in the CDR3. The germline V and J ends were trimmed by 2 bases and 4 bases, with 14 bases remaining between them. Germline lookup yields CDR1 MNHEY and CDR2 SVGEGT. CDR3 coding DNA: TGTGCCAGCAGTTACGGTGGCCAGTGGGTCACTGAAGCTTTCTTT. Its translation is CASSYGGQWVTEAFF.

This clonotype was seen only once. The gene calls are TRBV27 and TRBJ2-5, with D possibly being TRBD2 (6 bases). Germline CDR1 MNHEY, CDR2 SMNVEV (reference sequence). This CDR3 is 18 amino acids long. V was trimmed by 11 bases and J by 5 bases, leaving 33 bases between them. This CDR3 reads CAGIPCKEEEGGWETQYF. The CDR3 DNA sequence: TGTGCCGGCATCCCTTGTAAAGAGGAGGAGGGAGGATGGGAGACCCAGTACTTC.

The chain is built from TRBV19 and TRBJ1-5, with TRBD1 matching 9 bases. V lost 9 bases, J lost 2 bases, and 11 bases stayed unmatched. The CDR3 has 16 amino acids. The germline V gene has CDR1 LNHDA and CDR2 SQIVND (reference sequence). CDR3 loop: CASGRRDRVRNQPQHF. For the CDR3, the DNA is TGTGCCAGCGGTCGCCGGGACAGGGTACGCAATCAGCCCCAGCATTTT.

This clonotype was found once. This sequence joins TRBV4-1 and TRBJ1-2; tentatively, D is TRBD1 (5 bases). The CDR3 extends over 16 amino acids. V dropped 0 bases and J dropped 4 bases, with 15 bases sitting between them. Germline CDR1 MGHRA, CDR2 YSYEKL. CDR3 coding DNA: TGCGCCAGCAGCCAAGATCCCCGGGGGTTGGGCTATGGCTACACCTTC. Protein: CASSQDPRGLGYGYTF.

The chain employs TRBV29-1 and TRBJ2-7, with unresolved D. Trimming removed 3 bases from V and 0 bases from J, with 9 bases in between. The germline V gene encodes CDR1 SQVTM and CDR2 ANQGSEA. The CDR3 loop spans 13 amino acids. The CDR3 nucleotides read TGCAGCGTTGATGGCCCGACCTCCTACGAGCAGTACTTC. It yields the protein CSVDGPTSYEQYF.

This sequence joins TRBV5-1 and TRBJ1-1; 7 bases are a match to TRBD1. Germline CDR1 SGHRS, CDR2 YFSETQ. The CDR3 is 17 amino acids. After removal of 4 bases from V and 7 bases from J, the junction contained 19 bases not matched to a gene. This CDR3 is CASSLRGTPSGDSEAFF. The CDR3 DNA follows: TGCGCCAGCAGCCTCAGGGGGACTCCAAGTGGGGACAGTGAAGCTTTCTTT.

The CDR3 sequence: CASSLYRRERVTDTQYF. The CDR3 DNA follows: TGTGCCAGCAGTTTATATCGTCGGGAGCGGGTCACAGATACGCAGTATTTT. V usage is TRBV28 and J usage is TRBJ2-3; tentatively, D is TRBD2 (6 bases). V lost 1 base, J lost 2 bases, and 16 bases lay in between. The germline V gene has CDR1 MDHEN and CDR2 SYDVKM. This CDR3 has 17 residues.

This chain links TRBV30 with TRBJ2-5; the match to TRBD2 covers 13 bases. Germline CDR1 is GTSNPN and CDR2 is SVGIG (reference sequence). This CDR3 has 14 residues. V lost 1 base to trimming and J lost 4 bases; unmatched junction nucleotides: 0. The DNA for the CDR3 is TGTGCCTGGAGTGGGACTAGCGGGAGAGAGACCCAGTACTTC. Residues: CAWSGTSGRETQYF. The whole variable domain, filled in from reference TRBV30 and TRBJ2-5, reads SQTIHQWPATLVQPVGSPLSLECTVEGTSNPNLYWYRQAAGRGLQLLFYSVGIGQISSEVPQNLSASRPQDRQFILSSKKLLLSDSGFYLCAWSGTSGRETQYFGPGTRLLVL.

This clonotype was seen more than once but under ten times. This rearrangement joins TRBV5-6 to TRBJ2-7; D may be TRBD2 (5 bases). This CDR3 region has 14 residues. Trimming removed 1 base at V and 3 bases at J, with 11 bases between. CDR1 and CDR2 from the germline V gene are SGHDT and YYEEEE. The CDR3 DNA reads TGTGCCAGCAGCTTGAGAGGGATAAACTACGAGCAGTACTTC. Translated: CASSLRGINYEQYF.

The J gene is TRBJ1-2, the V gene TRBV7-6, with a tentative D call TRBD1 (5 bases). Germline V lookup: CDR1 SGHVS, CDR2 FNYEAQ. CDR3 length equals 16 residues. Trimming stripped 4 bases from V and 11 bases from J, with 26 bases between. CDR3 protein: CASSSDRTTESRSYTF. CDR3 sequence (DNA): TGTGCCAGCAGCTCCGACAGAACGACGGAGTCGAGGTCTTACACCTTC.

This clonotype was observed many times. The gene calls are TRBV6-7 and TRBJ2-7; 11 nucleotides align to TRBD1. TRBV6-7 is classed as an ORF, of uncertain function. Trimming removed 2 bases from V and 3 bases from J; junction bases left unmatched: 3. This CDR3 spans 15 amino acids. CDR3 residues: CASSYLGTGGYEQYF. In nucleotides, the CDR3 is TGTGCCAGCAGTTACCTCGGGACAGGGGGCTACGAGCAGTACTTC.

This clonotype occurred a few times. The gene calls are TRBV20-1 and TRBJ2-5; D may match TRBD1 or TRBD2 (5 bases each). V was shortened by 6 bases and J by 3 bases, with 14 bases between the two germline ends. This CDR3 region has 13 residues. The germline CDR1 and CDR2 sequences are DFQATT and SNEGSKA (reference sequence). The CDR3 reads CSATDLGEETQYF. The CDR3 DNA reads TGCAGTGCCACTGACCTGGGGGAAGAGACCCAGTACTTC.

This clonotype was observed many times. This chain connects TRBV11-2 to TRBJ2-1; D remains ambiguous. Per germline, CDR1 SGHAT and CDR2 FQNNGV. The CDR3 has 13 amino acids. The germline V and J ends were trimmed by 3 bases and 0 bases, with 3 bases remaining between them. The DNA of the CDR3 is TGTGCCAGCAGCTTGGGCTCCTACAATGAGCAGTTCTTC. It is translated as CASSLGSYNEQFF. Filled out from reference TRBV11-2 and TRBJ2-1, the complete variable domain reads EAGVAQSPRYKIIEKRQSVAFWCNPISGHATLYWYQQILGQGPKLLIQFQNNGVVDDSQLPKDRFSAERLKGVDSTLKIQPAKLEDSAVYLCASSLGSYNEQFFGPGTRLTVL.

The chain recombines TRBV10-3 with TRBJ2-2; 9 nucleotides align to TRBD2. The V gene end was trimmed by 7 bases and the J gene end by 3 bases; junction bases not matched to a gene: 6. Germline-derived CDR1 and CDR2 are ENHRY and SYGVKD. The CDR3 is made up of 15 amino acids. Here the CDR3 reads CAITGGRADTGELFF. The CDR3 DNA follows: TGTGCCATCACCGGCGGGAGGGCCGACACCGGGGAGCTGTTTTTT.

The sample holds one count of this clonotype. CDR3 nucleotides: TGTGCCAGCAGCTTAGTCCACTCCTACGAGCAGTACTTC. Amino acids: CASSLVHSYEQYF. This chain connects TRBV7-6 to TRBJ2-7; no reliable D call. The V and J ends lost 1 base and 0 bases respectively, with 4 bases between them. The CDR3 has 13 residues. Germline V gene data show CDR1 as SGHVS and CDR2 as FNYEAQ.

This clonotype appeared many times. This rearrangement joins TRBV28 to TRBJ2-7, with 11 bases fitting TRBD1. V dropped 5 bases and J dropped 1; count of bases not matched to a gene: 13. This CDR3 has 18 residues. CDR1 is MDHEN and CDR2 is SYDVKM in the germline V gene. Here the CDR3 DNA reads TGTGCCAGCAGTCACCCCCAACTAGGGACAGGGGGGTCCTACGAGCAGTACTTC. Translating it yields CASSHPQLGTGGSYEQYF.

This clonotype was found a few times. J is TRBJ2-7 and V is TRBV11-3; unclear D gene. The germline V gene encodes CDR1 SGHNT and CDR2 YENEEA. This CDR3 contains 12 residues. Trimming pared 0 bases from V and 5 bases from J, leaving 5 bases between. The CDR3 DNA reads as TGTGCCAGCAGCTTAGATCCCCACGAGCAGTACTTC. Amino acids: CASSLDPHEQYF.